This T cell receptor beta chain emerged from a study of blood T cell repertoires in COVID-19. About the study: Donors in the United States, Italy and Spain gave samples during acute or convalescent COVID-19.

V was cut by 7 bases and J by 11 bases, with 22 bases left in between. Germline CDR1 and CDR2: LNHDA and SQIVND (reference sequence). The CDR3 loop spans 14 amino acids. TCRdb's table, derived via immunoSEQ multiplex PCR, lists solely in-frame clones and lacks some. The table has about 130,000 clones, approximately 74% seen once; the top ten hold more than 5.5%. The specimen was peripheral blood. The TCR sequence derives from a man aged 55 to 70 with acute or convalescent COVID-19. The V gene is TRBV19, the J gene TRBJ2-3; TRBD1 is a possible D gene (5 bases). CDR3 sequence reads: CASTPGSGQYQQYF. The CDR3 DNA sequence: TGTGCCAGTACTCCCGGAAGTGGACAATATCAGCAGTATTTT.